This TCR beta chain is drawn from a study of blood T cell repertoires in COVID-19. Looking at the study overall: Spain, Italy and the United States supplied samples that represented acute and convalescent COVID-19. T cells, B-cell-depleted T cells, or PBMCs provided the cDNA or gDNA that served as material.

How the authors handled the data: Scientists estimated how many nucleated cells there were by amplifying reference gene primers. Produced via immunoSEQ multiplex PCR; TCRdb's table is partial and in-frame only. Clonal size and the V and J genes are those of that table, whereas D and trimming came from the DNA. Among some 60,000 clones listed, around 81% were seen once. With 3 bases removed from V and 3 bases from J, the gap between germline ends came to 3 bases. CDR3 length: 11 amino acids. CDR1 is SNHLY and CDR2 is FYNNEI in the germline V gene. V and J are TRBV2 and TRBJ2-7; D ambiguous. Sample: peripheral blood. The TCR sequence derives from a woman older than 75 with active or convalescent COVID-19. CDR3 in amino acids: CASSDGYEQYF. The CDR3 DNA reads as TGTGCCAGCAGTGACGGCTACGAGCAGTACTTC.